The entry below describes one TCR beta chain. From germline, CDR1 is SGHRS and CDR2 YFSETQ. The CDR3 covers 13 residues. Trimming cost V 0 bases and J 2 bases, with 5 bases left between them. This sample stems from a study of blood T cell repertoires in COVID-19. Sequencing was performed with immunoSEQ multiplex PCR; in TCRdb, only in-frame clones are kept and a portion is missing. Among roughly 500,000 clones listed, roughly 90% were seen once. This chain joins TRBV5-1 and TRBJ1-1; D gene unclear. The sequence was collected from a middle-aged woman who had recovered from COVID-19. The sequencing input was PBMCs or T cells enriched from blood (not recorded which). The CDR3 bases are TGCGCCAGCAGCTTGGCGACAAACACTGAAGCTTTCTTT. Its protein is CASSLATNTEAFF.